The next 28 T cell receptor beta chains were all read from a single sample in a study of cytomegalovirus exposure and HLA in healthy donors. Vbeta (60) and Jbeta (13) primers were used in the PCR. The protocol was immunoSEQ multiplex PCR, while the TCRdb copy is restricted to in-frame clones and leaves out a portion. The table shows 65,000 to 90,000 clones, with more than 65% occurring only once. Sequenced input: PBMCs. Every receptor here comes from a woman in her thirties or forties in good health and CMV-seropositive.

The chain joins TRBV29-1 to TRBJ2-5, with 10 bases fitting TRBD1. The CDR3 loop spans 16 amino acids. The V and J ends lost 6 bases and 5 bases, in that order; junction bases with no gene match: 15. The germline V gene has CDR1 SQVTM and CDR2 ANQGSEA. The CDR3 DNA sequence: TGCAGCGTCTTCGGTCCCGGGACAGGGGTATACGAGACCCAGTACTTC. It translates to CSVFGPGTGVYETQYF.

DNA of the CDR3: TGTGCCAGCAGCCCCTCCTCCTACGAGCAGTACTTC. Residues: CASSPSSYEQYF. V usage is TRBV14 and J usage is TRBJ2-7, with D hard to call. V lost 4 bases and J lost 0, with 4 bases in between. This CDR3 is 12 amino acids long. The germline CDR1 and CDR2 sequences are SGHDN and FVKESK. Variable domain in full (rest from reference TRBV14 and TRBJ2-7): EAGVTQFPSHSVIEKGQTVTLRCDPISGHDNLYWYRRVMGKEIKFLLHFVKESKQDESGMPNNRFLAERTGGTYSTLKVQPAELEDSGVYFCASSPSSYEQYFGPGTRLTVT.

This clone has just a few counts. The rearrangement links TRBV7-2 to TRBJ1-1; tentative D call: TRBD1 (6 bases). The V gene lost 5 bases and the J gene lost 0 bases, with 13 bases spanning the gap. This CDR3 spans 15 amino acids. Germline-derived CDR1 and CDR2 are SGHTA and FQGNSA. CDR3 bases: TGTGCCAGCAGCGAACAGGGTGGGGTGAACACTGAAGCTTTCTTT. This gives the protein CASSEQGGVNTEAFF.

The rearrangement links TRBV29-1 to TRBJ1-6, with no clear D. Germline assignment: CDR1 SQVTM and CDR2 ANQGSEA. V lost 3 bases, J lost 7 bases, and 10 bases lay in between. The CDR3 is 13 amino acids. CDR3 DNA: TGCAGCGTTGACAGCACCGGGAATTCACCCCTCCACTTT. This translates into CSVDSTGNSPLHF.

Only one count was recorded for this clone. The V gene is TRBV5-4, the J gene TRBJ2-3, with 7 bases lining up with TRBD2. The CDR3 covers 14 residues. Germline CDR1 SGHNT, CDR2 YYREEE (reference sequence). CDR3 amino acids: CALGGSRDTDTQYF. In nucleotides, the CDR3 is TGTGCATTGGGGGGGAGCAGGGACACAGATACGCAGTATTTT.

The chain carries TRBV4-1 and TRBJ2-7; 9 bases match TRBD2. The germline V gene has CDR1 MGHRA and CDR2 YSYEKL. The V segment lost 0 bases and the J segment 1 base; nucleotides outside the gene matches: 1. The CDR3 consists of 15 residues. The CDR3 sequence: CASSQEAGGSYEQYF. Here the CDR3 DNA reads TGCGCCAGCAGCCAAGAAGCGGGAGGTTCCTACGAGCAGTACTTC.

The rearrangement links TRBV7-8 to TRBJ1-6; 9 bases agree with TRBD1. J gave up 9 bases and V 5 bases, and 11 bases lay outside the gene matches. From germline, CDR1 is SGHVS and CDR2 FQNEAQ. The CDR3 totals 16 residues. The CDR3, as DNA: TGTGCCAGCAGCCCCCAGTGGGGACAGGGTGGTTCACCCCTCCACTTT. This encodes CASSPQWGQGGSPLHF.

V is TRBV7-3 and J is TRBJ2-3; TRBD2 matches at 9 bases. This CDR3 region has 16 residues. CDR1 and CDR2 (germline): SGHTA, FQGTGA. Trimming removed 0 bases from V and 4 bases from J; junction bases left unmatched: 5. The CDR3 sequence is CASSLTPSGAPDTQYF. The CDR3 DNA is TGTGCCAGCAGCTTAACCCCTAGCGGGGCCCCAGATACGCAGTATTTT.

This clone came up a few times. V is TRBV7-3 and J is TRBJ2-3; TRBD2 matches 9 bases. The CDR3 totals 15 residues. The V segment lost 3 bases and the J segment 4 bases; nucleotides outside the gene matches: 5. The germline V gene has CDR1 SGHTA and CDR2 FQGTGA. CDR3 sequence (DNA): TGTGCCAGCAGCTTCGCGGGGGGGCCGGCAGATACGCAGTATTTT. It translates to CASSFAGGPADTQYF.

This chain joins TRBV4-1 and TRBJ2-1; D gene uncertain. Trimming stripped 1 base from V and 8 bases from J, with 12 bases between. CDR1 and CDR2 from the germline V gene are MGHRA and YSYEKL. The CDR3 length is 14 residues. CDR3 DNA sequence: TGCGCCAGCAGCCAAGTAGAACTGGGCGATGAGCAGTTCTTC. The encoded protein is CASSQVELGDEQFF.

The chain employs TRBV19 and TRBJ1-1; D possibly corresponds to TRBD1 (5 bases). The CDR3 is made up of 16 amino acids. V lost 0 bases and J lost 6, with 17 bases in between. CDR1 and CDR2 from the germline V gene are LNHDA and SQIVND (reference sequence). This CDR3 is CASSIDLRLPGAEAFF. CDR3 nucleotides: TGTGCCAGTAGTATAGATCTGAGACTTCCGGGGGCTGAAGCTTTCTTT.

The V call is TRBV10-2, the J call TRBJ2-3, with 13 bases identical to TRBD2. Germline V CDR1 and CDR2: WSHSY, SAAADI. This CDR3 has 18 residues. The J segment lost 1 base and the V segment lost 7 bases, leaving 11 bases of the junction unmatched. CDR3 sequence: CASTRLAGGFPGTDTQYF. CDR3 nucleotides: TGCGCCAGCACTAGACTAGCGGGAGGATTCCCTGGCACAGATACGCAGTATTTT.

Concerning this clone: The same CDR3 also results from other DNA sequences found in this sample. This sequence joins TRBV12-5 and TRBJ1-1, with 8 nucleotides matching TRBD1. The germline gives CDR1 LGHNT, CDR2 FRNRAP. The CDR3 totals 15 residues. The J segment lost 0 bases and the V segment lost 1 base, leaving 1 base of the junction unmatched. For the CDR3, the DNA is TGTGCTAGTGGTTTGGGACAGGGGATGAACACTGAAGCTTTCTTT. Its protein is CASGLGQGMNTEAFF.

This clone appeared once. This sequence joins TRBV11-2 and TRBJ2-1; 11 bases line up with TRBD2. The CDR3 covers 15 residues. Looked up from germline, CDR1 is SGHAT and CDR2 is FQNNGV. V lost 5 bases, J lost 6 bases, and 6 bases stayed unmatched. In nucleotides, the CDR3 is TGTGCCAGCAGCCGAGGGGGACTAGCGGCCAATGAGCAGTTCTTC. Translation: CASSRGGLAANEQFF.

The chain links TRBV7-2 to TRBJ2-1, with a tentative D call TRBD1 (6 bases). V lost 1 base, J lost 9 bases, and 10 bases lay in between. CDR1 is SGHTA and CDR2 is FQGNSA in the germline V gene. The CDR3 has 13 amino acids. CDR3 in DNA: TGTGCCAGCAGCTTAGACAGGGTTGGTGAGCAGTTCTTC. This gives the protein CASSLDRVGEQFF.

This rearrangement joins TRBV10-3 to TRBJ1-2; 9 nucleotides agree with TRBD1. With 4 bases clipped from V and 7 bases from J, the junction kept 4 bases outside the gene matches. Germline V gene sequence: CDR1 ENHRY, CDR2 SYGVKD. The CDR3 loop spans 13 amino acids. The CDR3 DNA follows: TGTGCCATCAGTGGGGGACAGGGCGTTGGCTACACCTTC. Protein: CAISGGQGVGYTF.

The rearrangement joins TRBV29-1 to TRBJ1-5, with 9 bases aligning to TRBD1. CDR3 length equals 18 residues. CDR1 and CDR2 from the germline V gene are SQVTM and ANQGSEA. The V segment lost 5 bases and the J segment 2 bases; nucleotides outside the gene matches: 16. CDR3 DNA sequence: TGCAGCGTTCCCTGGGGGGACAGGGTTTCTTTCGGCAATCAGCCCCAGCATTTT. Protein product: CSVPWGDRVSFGNQPQHF.

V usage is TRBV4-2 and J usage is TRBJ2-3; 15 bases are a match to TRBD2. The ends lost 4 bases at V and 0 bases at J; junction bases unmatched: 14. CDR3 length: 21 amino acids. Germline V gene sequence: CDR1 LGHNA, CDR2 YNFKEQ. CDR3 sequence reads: CASSPASGLAGGWTSTDTQYF. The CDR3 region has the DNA TGTGCCAGCAGCCCCGCCTCGGGACTAGCGGGGGGCTGGACTAGCACAGATACGCAGTATTTT.

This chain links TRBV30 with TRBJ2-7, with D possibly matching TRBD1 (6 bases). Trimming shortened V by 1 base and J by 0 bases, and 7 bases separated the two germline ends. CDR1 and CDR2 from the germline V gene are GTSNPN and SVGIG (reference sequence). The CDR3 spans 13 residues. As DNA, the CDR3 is TGTGCCTGGAGTGCAGGGGTCTCCTACGAGCAGTACTTC. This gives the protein CAWSAGVSYEQYF.

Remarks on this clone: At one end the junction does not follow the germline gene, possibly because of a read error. The CDR3 reads CASSYGGSDTQYF. CDR3 in DNA: TGTGCTAGCAGCTACGGGGGATCGGATACGCAGTATTTT. The chain recombines TRBV7-7 with TRBJ2-3; D might be TRBD2 (6 bases). Germline assignment: CDR1 SSHAT and CDR2 FNYEAQ (reference sequence). CDR3 size: 13 residues.

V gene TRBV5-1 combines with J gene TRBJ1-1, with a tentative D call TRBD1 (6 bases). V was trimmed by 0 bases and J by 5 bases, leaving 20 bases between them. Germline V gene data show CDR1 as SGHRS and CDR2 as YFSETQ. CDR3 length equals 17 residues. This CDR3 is CASSLGGGGRGGTEAFF. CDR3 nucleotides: TGCGCCAGCAGCTTGGGCGGTGGCGGCAGGGGAGGGACTGAAGCTTTCTTT.

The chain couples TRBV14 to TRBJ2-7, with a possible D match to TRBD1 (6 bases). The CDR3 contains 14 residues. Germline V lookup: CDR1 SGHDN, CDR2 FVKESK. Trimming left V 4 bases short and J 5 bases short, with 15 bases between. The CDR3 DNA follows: TGTGCCAGCAGCCGACAGGCAAGGCTCGACGAGCAGTACTTC. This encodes CASSRQARLDEQYF.

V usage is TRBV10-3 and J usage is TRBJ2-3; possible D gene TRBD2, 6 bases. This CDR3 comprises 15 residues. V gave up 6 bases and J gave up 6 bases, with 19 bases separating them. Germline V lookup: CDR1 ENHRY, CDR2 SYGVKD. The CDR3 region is CAISPEGLRSDTQYF. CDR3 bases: TGTGCCATCAGCCCGGAGGGACTGAGGTCCGATACGCAGTATTTT.

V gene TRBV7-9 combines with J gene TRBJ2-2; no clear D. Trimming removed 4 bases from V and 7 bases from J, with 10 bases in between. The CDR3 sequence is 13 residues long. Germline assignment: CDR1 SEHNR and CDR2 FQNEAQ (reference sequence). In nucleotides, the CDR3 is TGTGCCAGCAGCTCCCGCGGTAACGGGGAGCTGTTTTTT. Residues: CASSSRGNGELFF. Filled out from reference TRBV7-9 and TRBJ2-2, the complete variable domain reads DTGVSQNPRHKITKRGQNVTFRCDPISEHNRLYWYRQTLGQGPEFLTYFQNEAQLEKSRLLSDRFSAERPKGSFSTLEIQRTEQGDSAMYLCASSSRGNGELFFGEGSRLTVL.

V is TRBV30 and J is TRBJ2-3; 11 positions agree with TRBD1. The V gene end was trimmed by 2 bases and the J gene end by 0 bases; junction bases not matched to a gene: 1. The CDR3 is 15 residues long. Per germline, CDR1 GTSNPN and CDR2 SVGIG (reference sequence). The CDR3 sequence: CAWSWTGGSTDTQYF. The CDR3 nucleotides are TGTGCCTGGAGTTGGACAGGGGGCAGCACAGATACGCAGTATTTT. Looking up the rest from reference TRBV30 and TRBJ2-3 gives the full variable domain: SQTIHQWPATLVQPVGSPLSLECTVEGTSNPNLYWYRQAAGRGLQLLFYSVGIGQISSEVPQNLSASRPQDRQFILSSKKLLLSDSGFYLCAWSWTGGSTDTQYFGPGTRLTVL.

This chain's CDR3 is CASSQGTSGSNEQFF. In nucleotides, the CDR3 is TGCGCCAGCAGCCAGGGGACTAGCGGGAGTAATGAGCAGTTCTTC. The chain has TRBV4-3 and TRBJ2-1, with 14 positions matching TRBD2. After removal of 3 bases from V and 7 bases from J, the junction contained 2 bases not matched to a gene. The CDR3 spans 15 residues. Germline values: CDR1 LGHNA, CDR2 YSLEER.

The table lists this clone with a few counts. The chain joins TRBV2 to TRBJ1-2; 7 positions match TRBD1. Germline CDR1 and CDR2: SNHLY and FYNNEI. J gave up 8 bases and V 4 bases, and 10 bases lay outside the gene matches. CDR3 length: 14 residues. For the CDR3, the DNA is TGTGCCAGCAGTGGCGGACAGGCAGCACGCGGCTACACCTTC. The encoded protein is CASSGGQAARGYTF.

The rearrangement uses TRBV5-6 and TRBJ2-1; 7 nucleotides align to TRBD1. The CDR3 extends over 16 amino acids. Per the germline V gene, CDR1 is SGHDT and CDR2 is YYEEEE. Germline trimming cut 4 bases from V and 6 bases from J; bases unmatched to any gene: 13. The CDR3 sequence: CASSQIRDSLVNEQFF. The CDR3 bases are TGTGCCAGCAGCCAGATCCGGGACAGTCTGGTCAATGAGCAGTTCTTC.